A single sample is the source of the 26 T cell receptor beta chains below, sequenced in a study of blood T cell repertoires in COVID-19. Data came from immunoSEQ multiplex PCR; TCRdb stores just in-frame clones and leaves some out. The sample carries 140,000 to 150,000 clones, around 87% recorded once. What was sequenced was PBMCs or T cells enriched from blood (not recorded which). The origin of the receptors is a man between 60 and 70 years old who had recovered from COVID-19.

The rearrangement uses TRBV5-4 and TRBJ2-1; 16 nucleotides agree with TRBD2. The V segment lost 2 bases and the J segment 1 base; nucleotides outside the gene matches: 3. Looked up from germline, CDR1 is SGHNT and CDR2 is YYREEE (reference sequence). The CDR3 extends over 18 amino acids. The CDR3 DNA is TGTGCCAGCAGCTTCACGGGACTAGCGGGGGGGTCCTACAATGAGCAGTTCTTC. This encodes CASSFTGLAGGSYNEQFF.

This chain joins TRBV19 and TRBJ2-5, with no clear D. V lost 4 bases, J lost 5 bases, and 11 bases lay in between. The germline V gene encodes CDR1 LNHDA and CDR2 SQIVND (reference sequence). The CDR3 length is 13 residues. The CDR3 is CASSTTRAETQYF. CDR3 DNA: TGTGCCAGTAGTACTACAAGAGCGGAGACCCAGTACTTC.

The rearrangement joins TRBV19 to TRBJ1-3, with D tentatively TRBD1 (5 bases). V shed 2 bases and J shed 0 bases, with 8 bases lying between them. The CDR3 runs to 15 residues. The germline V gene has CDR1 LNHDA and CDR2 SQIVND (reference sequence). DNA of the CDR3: TGTGCCAGTAGTATACAGGGAAGCTCTGGAAACACCATATATTTT. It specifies CASSIQGSSGNTIYF.

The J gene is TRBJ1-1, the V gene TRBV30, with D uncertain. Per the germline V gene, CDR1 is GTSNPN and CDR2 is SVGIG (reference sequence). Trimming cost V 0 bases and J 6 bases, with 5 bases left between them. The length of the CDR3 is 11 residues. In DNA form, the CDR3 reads TGTGCCTGGAGTGTACGGTCTGAAGCTTTCTTT. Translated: CAWSVRSEAFF.

CDR3: CSALAGGFTGELFF. The CDR3 DNA sequence: TGCAGCGCACTAGCGGGAGGATTTACCGGGGAGCTGTTTTTT. The V and J genes are TRBV29-1 and TRBJ2-2, with 12 bases aligning to TRBD2. CDR1 SQVTM and CDR2 ANQGSEA come from the germline V gene. The CDR3 contains 14 residues. V shed 7 bases, J shed 5 bases, and the junction held 5 bases outside the gene matches.

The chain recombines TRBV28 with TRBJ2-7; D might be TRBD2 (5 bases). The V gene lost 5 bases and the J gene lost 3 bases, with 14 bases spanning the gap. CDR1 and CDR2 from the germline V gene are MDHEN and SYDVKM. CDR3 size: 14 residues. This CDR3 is CASSRAPGGYEQYF. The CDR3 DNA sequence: TGTGCCAGCAGTAGAGCCCCCGGAGGCTACGAGCAGTACTTC.

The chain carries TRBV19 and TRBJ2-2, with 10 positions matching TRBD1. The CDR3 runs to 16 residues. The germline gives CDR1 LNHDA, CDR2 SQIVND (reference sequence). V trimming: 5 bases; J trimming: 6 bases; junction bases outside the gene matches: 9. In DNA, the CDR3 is TGTGCCAGTAGTCAGAGAGGGACAGGGGCGGCCGGGGAGCTGTTTTTT. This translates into CASSQRGTGAAGELFF.

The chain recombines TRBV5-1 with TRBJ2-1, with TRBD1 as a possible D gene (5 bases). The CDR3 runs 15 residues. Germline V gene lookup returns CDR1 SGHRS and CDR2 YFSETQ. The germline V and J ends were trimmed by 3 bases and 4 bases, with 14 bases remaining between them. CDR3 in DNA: TGCGCCAGCAGCTCTACAGGTGGTACTTACAATGAGCAGTTCTTC. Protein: CASSSTGGTYNEQFF.

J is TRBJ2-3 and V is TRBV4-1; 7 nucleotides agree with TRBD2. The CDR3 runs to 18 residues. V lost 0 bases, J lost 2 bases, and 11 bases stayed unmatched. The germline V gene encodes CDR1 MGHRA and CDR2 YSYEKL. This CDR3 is CASSQEGRVAGATDTQYF. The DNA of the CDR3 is TGCGCCAGCAGCCAAGAAGGTCGTGTTGCGGGAGCCACAGATACGCAGTATTTT.

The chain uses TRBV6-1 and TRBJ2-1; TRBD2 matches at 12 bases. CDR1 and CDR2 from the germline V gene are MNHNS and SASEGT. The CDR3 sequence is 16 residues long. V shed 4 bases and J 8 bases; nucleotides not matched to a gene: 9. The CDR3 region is CASSAASGRAADEQFF. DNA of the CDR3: TGTGCCAGCAGTGCAGCTAGCGGGAGGGCCGCGGATGAGCAGTTCTTC.

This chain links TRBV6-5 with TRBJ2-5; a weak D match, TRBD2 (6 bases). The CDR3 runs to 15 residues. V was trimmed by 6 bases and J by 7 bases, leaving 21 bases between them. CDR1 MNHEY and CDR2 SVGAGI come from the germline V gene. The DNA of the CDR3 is TGTGCCAGCAGCCTGAACCGGGCACTCGGGGGGACCCAGTACTTC. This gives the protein CASSLNRALGGTQYF.

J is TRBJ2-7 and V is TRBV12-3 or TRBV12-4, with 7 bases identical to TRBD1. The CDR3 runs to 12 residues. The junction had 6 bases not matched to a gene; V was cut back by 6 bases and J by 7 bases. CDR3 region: CASSPNRGEQYF. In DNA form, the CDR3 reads TGTGCCAGCAGCCCAAACAGGGGAGAGCAGTACTTC.

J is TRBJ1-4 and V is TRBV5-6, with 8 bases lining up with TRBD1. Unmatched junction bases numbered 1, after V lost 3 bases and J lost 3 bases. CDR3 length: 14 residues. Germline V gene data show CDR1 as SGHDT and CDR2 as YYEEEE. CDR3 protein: CASSWGQANEKLFF. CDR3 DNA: TGTGCCAGCAGCTGGGGACAGGCTAATGAAAAACTGTTTTTT.

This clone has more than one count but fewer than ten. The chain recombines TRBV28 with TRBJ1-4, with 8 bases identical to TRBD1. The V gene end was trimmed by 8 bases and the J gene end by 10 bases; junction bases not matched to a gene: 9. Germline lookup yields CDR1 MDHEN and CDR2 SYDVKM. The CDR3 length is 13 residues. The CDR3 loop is CASFGTGVTKLFF. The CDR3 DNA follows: TGTGCCAGCTTTGGGACAGGTGTTACAAAACTGTTTTTT.

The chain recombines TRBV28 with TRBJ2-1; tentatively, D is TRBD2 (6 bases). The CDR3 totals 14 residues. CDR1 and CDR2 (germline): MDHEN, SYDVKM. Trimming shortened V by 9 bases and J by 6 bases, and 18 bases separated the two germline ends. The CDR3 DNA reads TGTGCCAGTGGCCTTCGCGGGGACTCCAATGAGCAGTTCTTC. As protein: CASGLRGDSNEQFF.

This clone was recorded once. CDR3 protein: CASSSPKGQETGELFF. In nucleotides, the CDR3 is TGTGCCAGCAGCTCCCCGAAGGGACAGGAGACCGGGGAGCTGTTTTTT. The V gene is TRBV5-4, the J gene TRBJ2-2, with 8 bases aligning to TRBD1. This CDR3 is built from 16 residues. V trimming: 3 bases; J trimming: 5 bases; junction bases outside the gene matches: 9. CDR1 SGHNT and CDR2 YYREEE come from the germline V gene (reference sequence).

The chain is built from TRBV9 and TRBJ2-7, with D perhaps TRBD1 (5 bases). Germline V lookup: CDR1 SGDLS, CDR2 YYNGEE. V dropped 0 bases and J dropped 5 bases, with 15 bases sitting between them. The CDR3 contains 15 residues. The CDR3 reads CASSVGSGLIDEQYF. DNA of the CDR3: TGTGCCAGCAGCGTAGGATCAGGGTTAATAGACGAGCAGTACTTC. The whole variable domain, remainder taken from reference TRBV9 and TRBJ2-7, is DSGVTQTPKHLITATGQRVTLRCSPRSGDLSVYWYQQSLDQGLQFLIQYYNGEERAKGNILERFSAQQFPDLHSELNLSSLELGDSALYFCASSVGSGLIDEQYFGPGTRLTVT.

This chain's CDR3 is CSVEETEAFF. CDR3 bases: TGCAGCGTAGAGGAGACTGAAGCTTTCTTT. The gene calls are TRBV29-1 and TRBJ1-1; the D is unclear. In germline, CDR1 is SQVTM, CDR2 ANQGSEA. The CDR3 covers 10 residues. The V gene lost 6 bases and the J gene lost 5 bases, with 7 bases spanning the gap.

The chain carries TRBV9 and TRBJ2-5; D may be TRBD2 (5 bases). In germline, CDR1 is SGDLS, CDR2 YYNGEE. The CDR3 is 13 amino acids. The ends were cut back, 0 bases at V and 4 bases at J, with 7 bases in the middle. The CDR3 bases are TGTGCCAGCAGCGTAGTCGCGGGAGAGACCCAGTACTTC. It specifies CASSVVAGETQYF.

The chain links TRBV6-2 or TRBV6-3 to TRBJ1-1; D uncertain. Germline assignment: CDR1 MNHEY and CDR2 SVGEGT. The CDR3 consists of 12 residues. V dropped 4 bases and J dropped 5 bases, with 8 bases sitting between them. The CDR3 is CASSFLSTEAFF. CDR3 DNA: TGTGCCAGCAGTTTTTTGAGTACTGAAGCTTTCTTT.

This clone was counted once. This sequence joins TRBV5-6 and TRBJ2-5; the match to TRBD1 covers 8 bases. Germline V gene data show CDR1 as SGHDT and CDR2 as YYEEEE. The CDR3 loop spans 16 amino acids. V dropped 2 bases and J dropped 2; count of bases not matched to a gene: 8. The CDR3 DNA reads TGTGCCAGCAGCTTTCCTAACGACAGGGGACAAGAGACCCAGTACTTC. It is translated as CASSFPNDRGQETQYF. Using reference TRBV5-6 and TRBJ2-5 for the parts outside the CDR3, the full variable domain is DAGVTQSPTHLIKTRGQQVTLRCSPKSGHDTVSWYQQALGQGPQFIFQYYEEEERQRGNFPDRFSGHQFPNYSSELNVNALLLGDSALYLCASSFPNDRGQETQYFGPGTRLLVL.

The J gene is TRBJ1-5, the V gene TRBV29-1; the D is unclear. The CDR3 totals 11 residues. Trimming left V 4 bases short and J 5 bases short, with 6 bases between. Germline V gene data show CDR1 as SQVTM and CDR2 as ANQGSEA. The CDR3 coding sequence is TGCAGCGTTGGCGATGATCAGCCCCAGCATTTT. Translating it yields CSVGDDQPQHF.

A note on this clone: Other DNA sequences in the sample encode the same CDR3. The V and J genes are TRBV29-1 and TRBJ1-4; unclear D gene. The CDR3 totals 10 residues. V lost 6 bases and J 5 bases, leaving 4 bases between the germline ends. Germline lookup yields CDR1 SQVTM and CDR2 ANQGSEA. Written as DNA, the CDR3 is TGCAGCGTCTTGAATGAAAAACTGTTTTTT. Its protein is CSVLNEKLFF.

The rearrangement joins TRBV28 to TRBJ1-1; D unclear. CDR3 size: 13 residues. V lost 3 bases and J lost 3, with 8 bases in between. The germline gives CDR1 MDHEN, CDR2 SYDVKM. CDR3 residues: CASSFQAHTEAFF. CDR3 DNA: TGTGCCAGCAGTTTCCAGGCCCACACTGAAGCTTTCTTT.

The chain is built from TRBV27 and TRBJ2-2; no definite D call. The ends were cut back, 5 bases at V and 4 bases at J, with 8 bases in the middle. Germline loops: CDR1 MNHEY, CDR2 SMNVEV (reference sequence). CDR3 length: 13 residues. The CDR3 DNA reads TGTGCCAGCAGTCCCTCGGTCACCGGGGAGCTGTTTTTT. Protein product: CASSPSVTGELFF.

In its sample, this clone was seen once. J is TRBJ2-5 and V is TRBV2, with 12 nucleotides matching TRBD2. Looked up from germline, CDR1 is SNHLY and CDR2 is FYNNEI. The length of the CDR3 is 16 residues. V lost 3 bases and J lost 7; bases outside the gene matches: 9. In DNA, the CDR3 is TGTGCCAGCAGTGAGACGGGACTAGCGGGTTCGGGGACCCAGTACTTC. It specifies CASSETGLAGSGTQYF.